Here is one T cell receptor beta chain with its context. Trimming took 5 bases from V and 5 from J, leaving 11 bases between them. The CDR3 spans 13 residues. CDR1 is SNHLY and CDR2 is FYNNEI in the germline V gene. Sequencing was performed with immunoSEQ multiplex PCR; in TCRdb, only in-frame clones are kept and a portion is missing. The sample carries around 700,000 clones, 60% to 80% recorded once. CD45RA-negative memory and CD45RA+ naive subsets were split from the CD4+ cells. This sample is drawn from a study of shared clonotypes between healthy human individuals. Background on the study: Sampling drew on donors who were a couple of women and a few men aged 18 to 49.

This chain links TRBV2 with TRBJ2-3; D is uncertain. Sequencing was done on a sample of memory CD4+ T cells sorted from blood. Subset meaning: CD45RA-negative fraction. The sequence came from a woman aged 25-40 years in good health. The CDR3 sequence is CASSLDRRDTQYF. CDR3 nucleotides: TGTGCCAGCAGTTTGGACCGAAGAGATACGCAGTATTTT. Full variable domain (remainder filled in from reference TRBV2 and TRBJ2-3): EPEVTQTPSHQVTQMGQEVILRCVPISNHLYFYWYRQILGQKVEFLVSFYNNEISEKSEIFDDQFSVERPDGSNFTLKIRSTKLEDSAMYFCASSLDRRDTQYFGPGTRLTVL.